What follows describes a single TCR beta chain. Its antigen is not known. This record comes from a study of cytomegalovirus exposure and HLA in healthy donors. Study-wide results and caveats: Follow-up analysis later connected one missense variant in DCLRE1C with trimming of TCR beta V- and J-genes. The authors assumed roughly uniform sequencing depth across donors for presence/absence analyses.

The PCR employed 60 Vbeta primers together with 13 Jbeta primers. The repertoire was sequenced with immunoSEQ multiplex PCR; TCRdb's copy has only in-frame clones and lacks some. The sample carries about 180,000 clones, 77% recorded once. The CDR3 runs 14 residues. Germline V CDR1 and CDR2: MNHEY, SMNVEV (reference sequence). V was cut by 4 bases and J by 2 bases, with 11 bases left in between. Input material: PBMCs. This TCR was sampled from a man aged 18 to 29 in good health and CMV-seronegative. This chain connects TRBV27 to TRBJ1-1; a weak D match, TRBD1 (6 bases). CDR3 sequence: CASSWYRANTEAFF. The CDR3 region has the DNA TGTGCCAGCAGTTGGTACAGGGCTAACACTGAAGCTTTCTTT.